The 16 T cell receptor beta chains in this list originate from one sample, sequenced in a study of T cell changes during pregnancy in multiple sclerosis. Libraries were prepared by immunoSEQ multiplex PCR; TCRdb keeps only in-frame clonotypes and omits some of them. The data contain under 85,000 clones, roughly nine tenths of them seen just once; the ten biggest clones take up 8% to 10%. The sequencing used peripheral blood, collected after pregnancy. These receptors were obtained from a female donor in good health, enrolled as a control in a pregnancy study.

The chain combines TRBV10-2 with TRBJ1-1; 9 nucleotides match TRBD1. Looked up from germline, CDR1 is WSHSY and CDR2 is SAAADI. This CDR3 has 14 residues. After removal of 3 bases from V and 1 base from J, the junction contained 0 bases not matched to a gene. The CDR3 protein is CASSEQGANTEAFF. The CDR3 nucleotides read TGCGCCAGCAGTGAACAGGGGGCGAACACTGAAGCTTTCTTT.

The gene calls are TRBV10-3 and TRBJ1-1, with D perhaps TRBD1 (6 bases). Germline V CDR1 and CDR2: ENHRY, SYGVKD. V was pared by 6 bases and J by 1 base, with 15 bases between. The CDR3 totals 15 residues. The CDR3 DNA reads TGTGCCATCAGGGCGGAGACAGGACCGAACACTGAAGCTTTCTTT. It codes for CAIRAETGPNTEAFF.

The sample holds one count of this clone. This rearrangement joins TRBV5-5 to TRBJ2-5; TRBD2 matches 8 bases. After removal of 6 bases from V and 1 base from J, the junction contained 5 bases not matched to a gene. The germline V gene encodes CDR1 SGHKS and CDR2 YYEKEE (reference sequence). The CDR3 is 14 amino acids. The DNA for the CDR3 is TGTGCCAGCAATTCGGGGGGGCCCCAAGAGACCCAGTACTTC. It codes for CASNSGGPQETQYF.

The chain uses TRBV28 and TRBJ1-1; TRBD1 is a possible D gene (5 bases). The germline gives CDR1 MDHEN, CDR2 SYDVKM. The CDR3 has 12 amino acids. The V and J ends lost 7 bases and 4 bases respectively, with 10 bases between them. The CDR3 spells CASIDRGTEAFF. In nucleotides, the CDR3 is TGTGCCAGCATCGATAGGGGCACTGAAGCTTTCTTT.

This rearrangement joins TRBV27 to TRBJ2-5; 12 bases line up with TRBD1. Germline-derived CDR1 and CDR2 are MNHEY and SMNVEV (reference sequence). Losses at the gene ends were 5 bases for V and 6 bases for J; bases not matched to a gene: 7. The CDR3 covers 15 residues. The CDR3 DNA follows: TGTGCCAGCAGTCTTGGGACAGGGGGCGTGAAGACCCAGTACTTC. Protein: CASSLGTGGVKTQYF.

The V and J genes are TRBV27 and TRBJ2-7, with 10 positions matching TRBD1. The ends lost 7 bases at V and 2 bases at J; junction bases unmatched: 5. Germline values: CDR1 MNHEY, CDR2 SMNVEV (reference sequence). The CDR3 loop spans 14 amino acids. CDR3 amino acids: CASNRDRGAYEQYF. The CDR3 DNA reads as TGTGCCAGCAATCGGGACAGGGGAGCCTACGAGCAGTACTTC.

The V and J genes are TRBV4-3 and TRBJ2-2, with TRBD1 as a possible D gene (6 bases). V shed 3 bases and J shed 4 bases, with 9 bases lying between them. This CDR3 is built from 14 residues. Germline values: CDR1 LGHNA, CDR2 YSLEER. The DNA of the CDR3 is TGCGCCAGCAGCCACGGCAGGGGCACCGGGGAGCTGTTTTTT. It specifies CASSHGRGTGELFF.

The V gene is TRBV19, the J gene TRBJ2-3; TRBD2 might be the D (6 bases). Trimming removed 4 bases at V and 5 bases at J, with 16 bases between. The CDR3 consists of 15 residues. CDR1 and CDR2 from the germline V gene are LNHDA and SQIVND (reference sequence). CDR3 DNA: TGTGCCAGTAGTACAACGGGAGCCCGGAGAGATACGCAGTATTTT. This translates into CASSTTGARRDTQYF.

V and J are TRBV27 and TRBJ2-3; TRBD1 might be the D (6 bases). There are 12 residues in the CDR3. Trimming pared 3 bases from V and 6 bases from J, leaving 7 bases between. Germline V gives CDR1 MNHEY, CDR2 SMNVEV (reference sequence). This CDR3 reads CASSFRGDTQYF. CDR3 DNA sequence: TGTGCCAGCAGTTTTAGGGGGGATACGCAGTATTTT.

The chain recombines TRBV11-3 with TRBJ1-2; TRBD1 matches 7 bases. V trimming: 6 bases; J trimming: 7 bases; junction bases outside the gene matches: 5. This CDR3 contains 12 residues. CDR1 SGHNT and CDR2 YENEEA come from the germline V gene. CDR3 amino acids: CASRRTGGGYTF. In nucleotides, the CDR3 is TGTGCCAGCAGAAGGACAGGAGGTGGCTACACCTTC. The entire variable domain, with the rest obtained from reference TRBV11-3 and TRBJ1-2, is as follows: EAGVVQSPRYKIIEKKQPVAFWCNPISGHNTLYWYLQNLGQGPELLIRYENEEAVDDSQLPKDRFSAERLKGVDSTLKIQPAELGDSAVYLCASRRTGGGYTFGSGTRLTVV.

This sequence joins TRBV5-1 and TRBJ2-7, with a weak D call TRBD1 (6 bases). Trimming left V 0 bases short and J 2 bases short, with 9 bases between. Germline CDR1 and CDR2: SGHRS and YFSETQ. This CDR3 is 14 amino acids long. DNA of the CDR3: TGCGCCAGCAGCTTGGGGGGGACAACCTACGAGCAGTACTTC. Protein product: CASSLGGTTYEQYF.

This chain connects TRBV19 to TRBJ2-7; maybe TRBD1 (5 bases). Trimming cost V 1 base and J 1 base, with 8 bases left between them. Germline V gene lookup returns CDR1 LNHDA and CDR2 SQIVND (reference sequence). CDR3 length: 14 residues. The CDR3 nucleotides are TGTGCCAGTAGTATAGGGGCAGGGTCCTACGAGCAGTACTTC. This encodes CASSIGAGSYEQYF.

This clone appeared once. The rearrangement links TRBV6-4 to TRBJ2-1, with 9 positions matching TRBD1. Germline V gene lookup returns CDR1 MRHNA and CDR2 SNTAGT. The length of the CDR3 is 14 residues. Losses at the gene ends were 0 bases for V and 10 bases for J; bases not matched to a gene: 4. The CDR3 sequence is CASSDSWDRVEQFF. CDR3 DNA sequence: TGTGCCAGCAGTGACTCATGGGACAGGGTGGAGCAGTTCTTC.

This rearrangement joins TRBV30 to TRBJ1-5; D might be TRBD1 (6 bases). This CDR3 has 16 amino acids. V lost 3 bases to trimming and J lost 1 base, with 16 bases between them. Germline CDR1 and CDR2: GTSNPN and SVGIG (reference sequence). CDR3 coding DNA: TGTGCCTGGAGAACCCAAGACAGGTTAAGCAATCAGCCCCAGCATTTT. As protein: CAWRTQDRLSNQPQHF.

The rearrangement joins TRBV9 to TRBJ2-3; 7 bases agree with TRBD1. Unmatched junction bases numbered 11, after V lost 4 bases and J lost 3 bases. The CDR3 loop spans 16 amino acids. Germline V gene data show CDR1 as SGDLS and CDR2 as YYNGEE. The CDR3 DNA is TGTGCCAGCAGCATCTCTCCGGGACAGCCTACAGATACGCAGTATTTT. It is translated as CASSISPGQPTDTQYF.

This clone has more than one count but fewer than ten. The chain joins TRBV19 to TRBJ1-6; perhaps TRBD1 as D (5 bases). V was shortened by 10 bases and J by 5 bases, with 15 bases between the two germline ends. The germline V gene encodes CDR1 LNHDA and CDR2 SQIVND (reference sequence). This CDR3 is 14 amino acids long. The CDR3 loop is CATAPGGNNSPLHF. CDR3 nucleotides: TGTGCCACCGCGCCCGGGGGGAATAATTCACCCCTCCACTTT.